These T cell receptor beta chains were read from a single sample in a study of T cell responses to AZD1222 COVID-19 vaccine. Measured with immunoSEQ multiplex PCR; TCRdb has only the in-frame clones, and not every one. The table lists some 120,000 clones, nearly 90% of them singletons. The specimen comprised peripheral blood, sampled 28 days after the second AZD1222 dose. These receptors were taken from an adult who received the AZD1222 COVID-19 vaccine. Each CDR3 is given without its conserved first and last residue. Fields, in order: clone size, V gene, D gene, CDR3 protein. The D gene is left open where the match is weak. For some rows the clone size is stated as once, few or many, or as a class when expanded; others skip it.

>NA|TRBV5-1|NA
ASSLDGRTRINYGYT
>NA|TRBV6-2/TRBV6-3|NA
ASTPRIVNEQF
>NA|TRBV5-4|TRBD2
ASSLETTSGGNEQF
>few|TRBV7-2|TRBD2
ASSPPPGTSGISETQY
>NA|TRBV27|NA
ASSHMGRDTQY
>NA|TRBV5-5|TRBD1
ASSKGQGAGTNEKLF
>few|TRBV27|NA
ASRRTNTGELF
>few|TRBV10-1|NA
ASSNGDLGSEQY
>NA|TRBV3-1/TRBV3-2|NA
ASSQAGTDTQY
>once|TRBV5-1|NA
ASSEYKNTEAF
>NA|TRBV24-1|NA
ATSDFSHMDCIRELF
>NA|TRBV5-1|NA
ASSLAGHVNQPQH
>once|TRBV7-9|NA
ASSHSPNGGYT
>NA|TRBV9|TRBD1
ASSVGGQGGTEAF
>NA|TRBV12-3/TRBV12-4|NA
ASSFWTTYEQY
>NA|TRBV7-9|TRBD1
ASSSQGLTNEKLF
>NA|TRBV27|NA
ASSLAGTNYGYT
>NA|TRBV5-1|NA
ASRQGLDTDTQY
>NA|TRBV5-1|NA
ASSFIGSETGELF
>NA|TRBV4-1|TRBD1
ASSQVGQGVYEQY
>NA|TRBV28|NA
ASSLYERNTIY
>once|TRBV18|NA
ASSPRPPSANEKLF
>NA|TRBV7-8|NA
ASSRGRVGQETQY
>NA|TRBV7-2|TRBD1
ASSLVGGGAIGYT
>NA|TRBV7-8|NA
ASSRGSSYNEQF
>NA|TRBV29-1|NA
SGGWGGPADTQY
>NA|TRBV5-1|NA
ASSLEGPGELF
>NA|TRBV15|TRBD1
ATSLQGSGETQY
>NA|TRBV27|NA
ASSPWVGGPTQPQH
>few|TRBV5-1|NA
ASSGNFDVSYNEQF
>NA|TRBV11-2|NA
ASSLAWLHEQY
>NA|TRBV19|NA
ASSIGSSGSSYEQY
>NA|TRBV6-5|NA
ASSYSNQGSGNTIY
>NA|TRBV24-1|TRBD1
ATSDSTGQSETQY
>NA|TRBV6-1|NA
ASSQDRREGGNTIY
>NA|TRBV12-3/TRBV12-4|NA
ASSSARQPQH
>NA|TRBV19|TRBD1
ASSIWDRADYGYT
>NA|TRBV6-5|TRBD2
ASSYRASGPSYEQY
>once|TRBV5-8|NA
ASSQEWGNEQY
>NA|TRBV2|NA
ASLEQLSPLKAF
>NA|TRBV6-2/TRBV6-3|NA
ASIPTPGFYGYT
>NA|TRBV10-2|TRBD1
ASSESDRGGETQY
>few|TRBV6-4|NA
ASRDCMNTEAF